The 30 T cell receptor beta chains reported below all come from one sample, sequenced in a study of cytomegalovirus exposure and HLA in healthy donors. TCRdb's table, derived via immunoSEQ multiplex PCR, lists solely in-frame clones and lacks some. The sample shows about 43,000 clones, around 90% of them seen only once. Sequencing used PBMCs. The source of these receptors is a man in his late teens or twenties in good health and CMV-seronegative.

The CDR3 sequence is CASSQGVNQPQHF. CDR3 nucleotide sequence: TGTGCCAGCAGCCAGGGAGTTAATCAGCCCCAGCATTTT. This sequence joins TRBV14 and TRBJ1-5; D remains ambiguous. This CDR3 region has 13 residues. CDR1 is SGHDN and CDR2 is FVKESK in the germline V gene. V lost 3 bases and J lost 4, with 7 bases in between. The full variable domain, its missing parts supplied by reference TRBV14 and TRBJ1-5, is EAGVTQFPSHSVIEKGQTVTLRCDPISGHDNLYWYRRVMGKEIKFLLHFVKESKQDESGMPNNRFLAERTGGTYSTLKVQPAELEDSGVYFCASSQGVNQPQHFGDGTRLSIL.

The V gene is TRBV2, the J gene TRBJ1-4, with TRBD1 matching 8 bases. The ends lost 2 bases at V and 8 bases at J; junction bases unmatched: 7. The germline gives CDR1 SNHLY, CDR2 FYNNEI. The CDR3 loop spans 15 amino acids. The CDR3 DNA is TGTGCCAGCAGTGAACCGCCGGGGACAGGAGAAAAACTGTTTTTT. Its protein product is CASSEPPGTGEKLFF.

In this sample, this clone turned up many times. The chain is built from TRBV4-2 and TRBJ1-2; D is unresolved. V dropped 4 bases and J dropped 1 base, with 10 bases sitting between them. Germline CDR1 and CDR2: LGHNA and YNFKEQ. The CDR3 is 14 residues long. The CDR3 nucleotides are TGTGCCAGCAGCCCCCTAGAGGGTAACTATGGCTACACCTTC. Protein: CASSPLEGNYGYTF.

The chain combines TRBV5-5 with TRBJ2-2; D is possibly TRBD1 (5 bases). This CDR3 is 14 amino acids long. The V gene's germline CDR1 is SGHKS and CDR2 YYEKEE (reference sequence). The V gene lost 2 bases and the J gene lost 6 bases, with 11 bases spanning the gap. CDR3: CASSLPREAGELFF. The CDR3 DNA reads TGTGCCAGCAGCTTACCCAGGGAAGCCGGGGAGCTGTTTTTT.

Notes on this clone: One junction end does not reproduce the germline sequence, and a read error may be involved. The CDR3 DNA is TGTGCTAGCAGCTCGGGACTAGCGGGAGAACGGAACACCGGGGAGCTGTTTTTT. Its translation: CASSSGLAGERNTGELFF. J is TRBJ2-2 and V is TRBV7-7; 14 bases line up with TRBD2. The CDR3 is 18 amino acids. Germline loops: CDR1 SSHAT, CDR2 FNYEAQ (reference sequence).

The chain uses TRBV13 and TRBJ2-3; D call uncertain. This CDR3 has 16 residues. The ends were cut back, 1 base at V and 2 bases at J, with 13 bases in the middle. Germline loops: CDR1 PRHDT, CDR2 FYEKMQ (reference sequence). The CDR3 DNA sequence: TGTGCCAGCAGCTTAGTCGCCAGCGCCCTCACAGATACGCAGTATTTT. Translating it yields CASSLVASALTDTQYF.

This chain uses TRBV18 with TRBJ2-1; TRBD1 matches 7 bases. With V trimmed by 2 bases and J by 5 bases, 9 bases remained unmatched. The CDR3 has 16 residues. Germline-derived CDR1 and CDR2 are KGHSH and LQKENI. The CDR3 coding sequence is TGTGCCAGCTCACCAGCCTCCGGGACAGCACACAATGAGCAGTTCTTC. As protein: CASSPASGTAHNEQFF.

This chain uses TRBV11-2 with TRBJ2-3, with 12 nucleotides matching TRBD2. J lost 1 base, V lost 5 bases, and 4 bases had no gene match. This CDR3 contains 16 residues. The germline gives CDR1 SGHAT, CDR2 FQNNGV. This CDR3 is CASSLTSGGRTDTQYF. The CDR3 DNA sequence: TGTGCCAGCAGCCTAACTAGCGGGGGGCGCACAGATACGCAGTATTTT.

The CDR3 here is CASSKGLAGIYEQYF. The CDR3 bases are TGTGCCAGCAGTAAAGGACTAGCGGGCATATACGAGCAGTACTTC. The chain uses TRBV6-5 and TRBJ2-7; 11 bases line up with TRBD2. The CDR3 sequence is 15 residues long. Germline lookup yields CDR1 MNHEY and CDR2 SVGAGI. Trimming cost V 5 bases and J 4 bases; bases outside gene matches: 7.

CDR3 bases: TGTGCCATCAGGGGTGGGGGGGAGACCCAGTACTTC. Translation gives CAIRGGGETQYF. The chain combines TRBV10-3 with TRBJ2-5, with D maybe TRBD2 (6 bases). The CDR3 extends over 12 amino acids. Trimming stripped 6 bases from V and 5 bases from J, with 10 bases between. Per germline, CDR1 ENHRY and CDR2 SYGVKD.

This chain connects TRBV4-1 to TRBJ1-1; no firm D call. Germline values: CDR1 MGHRA, CDR2 YSYEKL. Trimming cost V 6 bases and J 1 base, with 12 bases left between them. CDR3 size: 14 residues. The DNA for the CDR3 is TGCGCCAGCAGTCAGAGGGAAGAGAACACTGAAGCTTTCTTT. Translated: CASSQREENTEAFF.

The V call is TRBV18, the J call TRBJ2-7; TRBD2 agrees at 9 bases. The length of the CDR3 is 14 residues. Germline assignment: CDR1 KGHSH and CDR2 LQKENI. Trimming at V came to 0 bases and at J to 4 bases, leaving 1 base not matched to a gene. As DNA, the CDR3 is TGTGCCAGCTCACCACCGACTAGCGGTTACGAGCAGTACTTC. Translation: CASSPPTSGYEQYF.

The gene calls are TRBV5-1 and TRBJ1-2, with 8 bases fitting TRBD1. With 4 bases clipped from V and 3 bases from J, the junction kept 8 bases outside the gene matches. The CDR3 contains 15 residues. Germline V gene data show CDR1 as SGHRS and CDR2 as YFSETQ. CDR3: CASSVQGARDYGYTF. The CDR3 coding sequence is TGCGCCAGCAGCGTGCAGGGGGCTAGAGACTATGGCTACACCTTC.

The chain couples TRBV2 to TRBJ2-1; 8 bases match TRBD2. Per the germline V gene, CDR1 is SNHLY and CDR2 is FYNNEI. This CDR3 has 12 residues. Unmatched junction bases numbered 5, after V lost 2 bases and J lost 14 bases. The CDR3 loop is CASSETGTREFF. The DNA for the CDR3 is TGTGCCAGCAGTGAAACCGGGACTAGGGAGTTCTTC.

The chain links TRBV28 to TRBJ1-2; 8 nucleotides align to TRBD1. V lost 5 bases and J lost 5; bases outside the gene matches: 7. Germline V lookup: CDR1 MDHEN, CDR2 SYDVKM. The CDR3 consists of 14 residues. The CDR3 reads CASSGTQGGYGYTF. The CDR3 DNA reads TGTGCCAGCAGTGGAACACAGGGGGGGTATGGCTACACCTTC.

This sequence joins TRBV5-6 and TRBJ1-6; 8 bases line up with TRBD1. This CDR3 is 15 amino acids long. Trimming at V came to 3 bases and at J to 3 bases, leaving 2 bases not matched to a gene. From germline, CDR1 is SGHDT and CDR2 YYEEEE. CDR3 region: CASSSGTGYNSPLHF. The DNA for the CDR3 is TGTGCCAGCAGCTCCGGGACAGGCTATAATTCACCCCTCCACTTT.

The chain employs TRBV5-1 and TRBJ1-4; D ambiguous. Germline loops: CDR1 SGHRS, CDR2 YFSETQ. V lost 0 bases and J lost 4, with 7 bases in between. CDR3 length: 14 residues. The chain's CDR3 is CASSLGSDNEKLFF. In nucleotides, the CDR3 is TGCGCCAGCAGCTTGGGCAGTGATAATGAAAAACTGTTTTTT.

Details on this clone: One end of the junction fails to match germline, which may point to a read error. The genes are TRBV5-1 and TRBJ1-2; TRBD1 agrees at 8 bases. Germline-derived CDR1 and CDR2 are SGHRS and YFSETQ. The length of the CDR3 is 13 residues. The CDR3 bases are TGCGCCAGCACTCTGACAGGGGACTACGGCTACACCTTC. This translates into CASTLTGDYGYTF.

The V and J genes are TRBV6-6 and TRBJ2-7, with D tentatively TRBD2 (6 bases). Germline CDR1 and CDR2: MNHNY and SVGAGI (reference sequence). V gave up 6 bases and J gave up 6 bases, with 15 bases separating them. The CDR3 has 13 amino acids. The CDR3, as DNA: TGTGCCAGCAGACCCCCGACTAGTGCCGAGCAGTACTTC. This sequence encodes CASRPPTSAEQYF.

The chain is built from TRBV11-2 and TRBJ1-2; no firm D call. The germline V gene has CDR1 SGHAT and CDR2 FQNNGV. Trimming took off 1 base at V and 4 bases at J, with 10 bases between the two ends. The CDR3 loop spans 14 amino acids. The CDR3 DNA sequence: TGTGCCAGCAGCTTAGCCCTACGGAGCTATGGCTACACCTTC. Translation gives CASSLALRSYGYTF.

The chain combines TRBV7-2 with TRBJ1-3; D is unresolved. Trimming shortened V by 3 bases and J by 0 bases, and 6 bases separated the two germline ends. CDR3 length: 14 residues. Looked up from germline, CDR1 is SGHTA and CDR2 is FQGNSA. The CDR3 region has the DNA TGTGCCAGCAGCTTCGTGAGCTCTGGAAACACCATATATTTT. Protein sequence: CASSFVSSGNTIYF.

The rearrangement links TRBV6-5 to TRBJ1-1; the D gene is possibly TRBD1 (5 bases). V lost 4 bases and J lost 0, with 9 bases in between. CDR1 is MNHEY and CDR2 is SVGAGI in the germline V gene. The CDR3 covers 14 residues. The CDR3 protein is CASSWGSMNTEAFF. DNA for the CDR3: TGTGCCAGCAGTTGGGGCAGCATGAACACTGAAGCTTTCTTT.

The chain employs TRBV28 and TRBJ2-5; weak D call: TRBD2 (7 bases). This CDR3 is built from 14 residues. Germline CDR1 and CDR2: MDHEN and SYDVKM. Trimming removed 4 bases at V and 4 bases at J, with 13 bases between. DNA of the CDR3: TGTGCCAGCAGTTCCGGAAGGGGGGGAGAGACCCAGTACTTC. Protein sequence: CASSSGRGGETQYF.

This clone occurred once. The chain employs TRBV4-2 and TRBJ2-2, with TRBD1 matching over 7 bases. This CDR3 has 17 amino acids. CDR1 and CDR2 (germline): LGHNA, YNFKEQ. V gave up 0 bases and J gave up 0 bases; unmatched junction bases: 4. CDR3 sequence (DNA): TGTGCCAGCAGCCAAGATGCAGGGGGTTCGAACACCGGGGAGCTGTTTTTT. Protein sequence: CASSQDAGGSNTGELFF.

This chain uses TRBV6-6 with TRBJ2-5; 8 positions agree with TRBD2. From germline, CDR1 is MNHNY and CDR2 SVGAGI (reference sequence). This CDR3 has 15 residues. V was pared by 5 bases and J by 5 bases, with 10 bases of the junction left unmatched. The CDR3, as DNA: TGTGCCAGCAGTCCCTCCGGACTAGCCGGCGAGACCCAGTACTTC. It yields the protein CASSPSGLAGETQYF.

This chain links TRBV5-1 with TRBJ2-1; a possible D gene is TRBD1 (6 bases). CDR3 length equals 12 residues. The germline V gene has CDR1 SGHRS and CDR2 YFSETQ. Trimming stripped 4 bases from V and 7 bases from J, with 9 bases between. CDR3: CASSPQGNEQFF. The CDR3 DNA reads as TGCGCCAGCAGCCCGCAGGGGAATGAGCAGTTCTTC.

The chain uses TRBV7-2 and TRBJ2-5; D is possibly TRBD2 (6 bases). Germline-derived CDR1 and CDR2 are SGHTA and FQGNSA. The V and J ends lost 0 bases and 5 bases respectively, with 13 bases between them. CDR3 size: 15 residues. CDR3 in DNA: TGTGCCAGCAGCTTAGCCCTCGGGGGACGGGAGACCCAGTACTTC. This codes for CASSLALGGRETQYF.

This clone was recorded a few times. The V and J genes are TRBV4-2 and TRBJ2-3, with a possible D match to TRBD2 (6 bases). V was trimmed by 1 base and J by 6 bases, leaving 14 bases between them. Germline V gene sequence: CDR1 LGHNA, CDR2 YNFKEQ. This CDR3 region has 15 residues. DNA for the CDR3: TGTGCCAGCAGCCAAGTCCCACTAGCTGGGGATACGCAGTATTTT. This gives the protein CASSQVPLAGDTQYF.

This chain links TRBV7-6 with TRBJ1-1; 7 bases agree with TRBD1. The CDR3 has 13 residues. Germline-derived CDR1 and CDR2 are SGHVS and FNYEAQ. J was trimmed by 5 bases and V by 5 bases; bases with no gene match: 5. DNA of the CDR3: TGTGCCAGCAGCCAAATACAGGGGACTGAAGCTTTCTTT. Protein product: CASSQIQGTEAFF.

The chain carries TRBV2 and TRBJ1-2; 8 bases map to TRBD1. This CDR3 has 13 amino acids. Trimming at V came to 4 bases and at J to 6 bases, leaving 4 bases not matched to a gene. Per the germline V gene, CDR1 is SNHLY and CDR2 is FYNNEI. Written as DNA, the CDR3 is TGTGCCAGCAGTGGACAGGGGCTTAATGGCTACACCTTC. It yields the protein CASSGQGLNGYTF.